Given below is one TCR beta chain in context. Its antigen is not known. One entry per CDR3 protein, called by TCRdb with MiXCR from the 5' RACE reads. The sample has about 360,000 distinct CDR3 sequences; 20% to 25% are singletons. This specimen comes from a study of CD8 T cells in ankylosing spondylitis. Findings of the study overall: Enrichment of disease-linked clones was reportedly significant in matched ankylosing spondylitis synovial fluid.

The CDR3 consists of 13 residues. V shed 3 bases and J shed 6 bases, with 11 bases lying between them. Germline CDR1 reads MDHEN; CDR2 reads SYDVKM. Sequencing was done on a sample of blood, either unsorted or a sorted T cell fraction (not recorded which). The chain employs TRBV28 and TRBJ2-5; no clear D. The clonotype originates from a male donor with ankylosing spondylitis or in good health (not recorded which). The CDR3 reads CASSFLREQTQYF. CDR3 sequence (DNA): TGTGCCAGCAGTTTCTTAAGGGAACAGACCCAGTACTTC.